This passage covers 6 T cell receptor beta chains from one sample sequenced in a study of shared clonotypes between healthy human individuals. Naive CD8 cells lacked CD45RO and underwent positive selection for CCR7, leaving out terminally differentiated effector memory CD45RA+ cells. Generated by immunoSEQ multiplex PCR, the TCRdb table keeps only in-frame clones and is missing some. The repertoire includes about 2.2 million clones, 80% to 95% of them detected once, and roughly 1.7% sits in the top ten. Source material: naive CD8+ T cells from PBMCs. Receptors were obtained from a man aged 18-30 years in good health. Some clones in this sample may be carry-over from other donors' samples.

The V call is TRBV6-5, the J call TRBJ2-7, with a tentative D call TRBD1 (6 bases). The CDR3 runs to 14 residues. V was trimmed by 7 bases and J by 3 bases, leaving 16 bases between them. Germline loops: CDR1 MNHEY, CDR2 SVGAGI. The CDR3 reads CASKETGQVYEQYF. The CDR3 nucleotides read TGTGCCAGCAAAGAAACGGGACAAGTCTACGAGCAGTACTTC.

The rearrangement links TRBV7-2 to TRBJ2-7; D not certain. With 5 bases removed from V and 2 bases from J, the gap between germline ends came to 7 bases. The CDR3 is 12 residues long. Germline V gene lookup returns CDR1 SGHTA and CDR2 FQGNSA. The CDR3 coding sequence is TGTGCCAGCAGCCTTCACCCCTACGAGCAGTACTTC. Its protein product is CASSLHPYEQYF.

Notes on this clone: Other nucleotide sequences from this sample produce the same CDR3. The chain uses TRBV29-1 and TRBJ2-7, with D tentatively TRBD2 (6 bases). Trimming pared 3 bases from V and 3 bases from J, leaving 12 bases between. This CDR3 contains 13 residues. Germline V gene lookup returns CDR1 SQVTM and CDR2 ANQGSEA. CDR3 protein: CSVEGGSGYEQYF. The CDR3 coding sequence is TGCAGCGTTGAGGGTGGTAGCGGCTACGAGCAGTACTTC.

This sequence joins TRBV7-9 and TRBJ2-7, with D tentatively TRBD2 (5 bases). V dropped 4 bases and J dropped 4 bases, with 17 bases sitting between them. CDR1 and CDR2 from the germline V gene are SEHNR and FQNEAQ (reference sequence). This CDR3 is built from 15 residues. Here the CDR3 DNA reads TGTGCCAGCAGCTCCAACACTAGGTTCCCTTACGAGCAGTACTTC. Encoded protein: CASSSNTRFPYEQYF.

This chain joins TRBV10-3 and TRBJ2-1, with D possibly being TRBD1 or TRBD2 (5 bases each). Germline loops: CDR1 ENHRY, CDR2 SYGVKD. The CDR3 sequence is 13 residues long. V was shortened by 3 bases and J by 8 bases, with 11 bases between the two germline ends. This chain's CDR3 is CAISDEWGYEQFF. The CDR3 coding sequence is TGTGCCATCAGTGACGAGTGGGGGTATGAGCAGTTCTTC.

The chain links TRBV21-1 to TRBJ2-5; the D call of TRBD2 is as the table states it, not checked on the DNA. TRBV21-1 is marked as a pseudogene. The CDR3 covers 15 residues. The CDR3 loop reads CASSMPLPGEETQYF. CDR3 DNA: TGTGCCAGCAGCATGCCCCTTCCCGGGGAAGAGACCCAGTACTTC.